The 24 T cell receptor beta chains in this list originate from one sample, sequenced in a study of T cells in Graves' hyperthyroidism and ophthalmopathy. Researchers took RNA transcripts and amplified the TCR beta CDR3 regions from them. The study used the HTBI primer set for a first-round RT-PCR of the TCR CDR3. MiXCR, run by TCRdb on the multiplex PCR reads, gives a single entry per CDR3 protein. The sample carries hundreds of thousands of distinct CDR3 sequences, roughly 13% recorded once. Specimen: blood. These receptors were obtained from a woman aged 18-30 years with Graves' hyperthyroidism.

About this clonotype: Just one base apart from a much larger clone, this may be a read error. The rearrangement uses TRBV18 and TRBJ1-4; possibly TRBD1 for D (6 bases). The CDR3 runs to 15 residues. Looked up from germline, CDR1 is KGHSH and CDR2 is LQKENI. CDR3 protein: CASSPQGGTNGKLFF. In nucleotides, the CDR3 is TGTGCCAGCTCACCACAGGGGGGGACTAATGGAAAACTGTTTTTT. Supplemented by reference TRBV18 and TRBJ1-4, the full variable domain reads NAGVMQNPRHLVRRRGQEARLRCSPMKGHSHVYWYRQLPEEGLKFMVYLQKENIIDESGMPKERFSAEFPKEGPSILRIQQVVRGDSAAYFCASSPQGGTNGKLFFGSGTQLSVL.

This chain joins TRBV6-5 and TRBJ2-5, with 7 bases fitting TRBD2. The CDR3 has 15 residues. After removal of 5 bases from V and 3 bases from J, the junction contained 9 bases not matched to a gene. Looked up from germline, CDR1 is MNHEY and CDR2 is SVGAGI. CDR3 nucleotide sequence: TGTGCCAGCAGTAACTGGGTACGGGGGGAAGAGACCCAGTACTTC. It yields the protein CASSNWVRGEETQYF.

This rearrangement joins TRBV4-3 to TRBJ2-3; D gene uncertain. The germline V gene has CDR1 LGHNA and CDR2 YSLEER. V lost 1 base to trimming and J lost 5 bases, with 10 bases between them. This CDR3 comprises 14 residues. In nucleotides, the CDR3 is TGCGCCAGCAGCCAAGTCACCAGAGAAGATACGCAGTATTTT. It encodes CASSQVTREDTQYF.

The chain carries TRBV6-5 and TRBJ1-3; maybe TRBD1 (6 bases). The CDR3 runs to 16 residues. In germline, CDR1 is MNHEY, CDR2 SVGAGI. Trimming removed 0 bases from V and 0 bases from J, with 9 bases in between. Here the CDR3 reads CASSYSWGASGNTIYF. In nucleotides, the CDR3 is TGTGCCAGCAGTTACTCTTGGGGGGCCTCTGGAAACACCATATATTTT.

This clonotype appeared many times. V is TRBV2 and J is TRBJ1-5; TRBD1 matches 8 bases. The junction had 8 bases not matched to a gene; V was cut back by 7 bases and J by 6 bases. Germline V lookup: CDR1 SNHLY, CDR2 FYNNEI. CDR3 size: 14 residues. The CDR3 is CASTYDRGFQPQHF. The CDR3 nucleotides read TGTGCCAGCACCTACGACAGGGGATTTCAGCCCCAGCATTTT.

There are many counts of this clonotype. The V and J genes are TRBV7-9 and TRBJ2-5; 11 nucleotides agree with TRBD1. The CDR3 is 18 residues long. CDR1 and CDR2 (germline): SEHNR, FQNEAQ (reference sequence). With 6 bases clipped from V and 3 bases from J, the junction kept 15 bases outside the gene matches. The CDR3 DNA sequence: TGTGCCAGCAGGAGATCGTCTCCGGGACAGGGGGGGGAAGAGACCCAGTACTTC. Protein: CASRRSSPGQGGEETQYF. The complete variable domain, with remaining parts taken from reference TRBV7-9 and TRBJ2-5, reads DTGVSQNPRHKITKRGQNVTFRCDPISEHNRLYWYRQTLGQGPEFLTYFQNEAQLEKSRLLSDRFSAERPKGSFSTLEIQRTEQGDSAMYLCASRRSSPGQGGEETQYFGPGTRLLVL.

This clonotype has ten or more counts. The gene calls are TRBV6-2 or TRBV6-3 and TRBJ1-1; tentative D call: TRBD1 (6 bases). The V end was cut by 5 bases, the J end by 7 bases, with 14 bases between. Germline lookup yields CDR1 MNHEY and CDR2 SVGEGT. The length of the CDR3 is 13 residues. CDR3 nucleotides: TGTGCCAGCAGTCACTACAGGGCCGATGAAGCTTTCTTT. This translates into CASSHYRADEAFF.

A word on this clonotype: A single base separates this from a much larger clone, so it may be a read error. The gene calls are TRBV6-2 or TRBV6-3 and TRBJ2-3; TRBD2 agrees at 7 bases. CDR1 MNHEY and CDR2 SVGEGT come from the germline V gene. This CDR3 region has 15 residues. CDR3 nucleotide sequence: TGTGCCAGCAACCCTTCCGGGACTAACACAGATACGCAGTCTTTT. It specifies CASNPSGTNTDTQSF.

The sample holds many counts of this clonotype. The chain links TRBV20-1 to TRBJ2-7; 7 nucleotides agree with TRBD2. The length of the CDR3 is 15 residues. Trimming cost V 2 bases and J 3 bases; bases outside gene matches: 10. Germline V gene data show CDR1 as DFQATT and CDR2 as SNEGSKA (reference sequence). As DNA, the CDR3 is TGCAGTGCTAGACGAGCGGGGCCGGGCGACTACGAGCAGTACTTC. It yields the protein CSARRAGPGDYEQYF.

The chain joins TRBV3-1 to TRBJ2-2; TRBD2 might be the D (6 bases). Germline CDR1 and CDR2: LGHDT and YNNKEL (reference sequence). CDR3 length: 15 residues. V lost 0 bases and J 4 bases, leaving 9 bases between the germline ends. The CDR3 protein is CASSQEGDFTGELFF. CDR3 DNA sequence: TGTGCCAGCAGCCAAGAAGGGGACTTCACCGGGGAGCTGTTTTTT.

This clonotype was detected many times. The V and J genes are TRBV6-1 and TRBJ1-1; D remains ambiguous. The CDR3 runs to 14 residues. CDR1 is MNHNS and CDR2 is SASEGT in the germline V gene. The V end was cut by 6 bases, the J end by 2 bases, with 13 bases between. The CDR3 region has the DNA TGTGCCAGCAGCCAGGCGATCTCCAACACTGAAGCTTTCTTT. This sequence encodes CASSQAISNTEAFF.

The rearrangement uses TRBV4-1 and TRBJ1-2; 12 nucleotides match TRBD1. CDR3 length equals 16 residues. The V gene's germline CDR1 is MGHRA and CDR2 YSYEKL. Trimming took 0 bases from V and 8 from J; bases not matched to a gene: 7. The CDR3 protein is CASSQERGQGAGGYTF. The CDR3, as DNA: TGCGCCAGCAGCCAAGAAAGGGGACAGGGGGCAGGAGGCTACACCTTC.

This clonotype showed up many times. The chain couples TRBV29-1 to TRBJ2-7; the D gene is possibly TRBD2 (6 bases). The V and J ends lost 6 bases and 1 base respectively, with 22 bases between them. The germline CDR1 and CDR2 sequences are SQVTM and ANQGSEA. The CDR3 length is 16 residues. The CDR3 DNA is TGCAGCGTCGGAGGGGACGGATCCTTTGGGTCCTACGAGCAGTACTTC. Translating gives CSVGGDGSFGSYEQYF.

This clonotype was counted at least ten times. The CDR3 sequence is CASSNLEGLGYTF. The CDR3 DNA is TGTGCCAGCAGCAACCTCGAGGGGTTAGGCTACACCTTC. The chain recombines TRBV7-2 with TRBJ1-2; the D gene is possibly TRBD1 (5 bases). V was shortened by 5 bases and J by 8 bases, with 15 bases between the two germline ends. CDR1 is SGHTA and CDR2 is FQGNSA in the germline V gene. The CDR3 has 13 amino acids.

This chain uses TRBV2 with TRBJ1-1; D is unresolved. Germline V gene data show CDR1 as SNHLY and CDR2 as FYNNEI. The CDR3 covers 13 residues. V dropped 11 bases and J dropped 1 base, with 14 bases sitting between them. The CDR3 DNA reads as TGTGCCGGTACTTACGAGCAGAACACTGAAGCTTTCTTT. It encodes CAGTYEQNTEAFF.

This clonotype has a count of ten or more. The chain has TRBV27 and TRBJ2-7, with D possibly matching TRBD1 (5 bases). Trimming left V 3 bases short and J 0 bases short, with 12 bases between. The CDR3 covers 15 residues. Germline V CDR1 and CDR2: MNHEY, SMNVEV (reference sequence). CDR3: CASSFSGHLSYEQYF. Written as DNA, the CDR3 is TGTGCCAGCAGTTTTTCAGGACACCTCTCCTACGAGCAGTACTTC.

V usage is TRBV5-1 and J usage is TRBJ2-2; the match to TRBD2 covers 9 bases. V shed 0 bases and J 4 bases; nucleotides not matched to a gene: 7. The CDR3 consists of 17 residues. Per germline, CDR1 SGHRS and CDR2 YFSETQ. Written as DNA, the CDR3 is TGCGCCAGCAGCTTGGGGTCTAGCGGGGCCTTCACCGGGGAGCTGTTTTTT. Its translation is CASSLGSSGAFTGELFF.

This chain links TRBV7-9 with TRBJ1-6, with D unresolved. Germline CDR1 is SEHNR and CDR2 is FQNEAQ (reference sequence). Trimming left V 5 bases short and J 0 bases short, with 14 bases between. CDR3 length: 17 residues. This CDR3 reads CASSAPKGSSYNSPLHF. DNA of the CDR3: TGTGCCAGCAGCGCCCCAAAAGGGAGCTCCTATAATTCACCCCTCCACTTT.

At least ten counts were recorded for this clonotype. The rearrangement uses TRBV6-2 or TRBV6-3 and TRBJ2-3; D might be TRBD1 or TRBD2, each matching 5 bases. The germline V gene has CDR1 MNHEY and CDR2 SVGEGT. Between the trimmed V and J ends, which lost 2 bases and 10 bases, there was a span of 13 bases. The CDR3 covers 13 residues. CDR3 nucleotides: TGTGCCAGCAGTTACATACGAGGGGCTCCGCAGTATTTT. As protein: CASSYIRGAPQYF.

This clonotype came up many times. The V call is TRBV12-3 or TRBV12-4, the J call TRBJ1-6; D gene uncertain. The CDR3 loop spans 14 amino acids. V lost 7 bases to trimming and J lost 0 bases, with 7 bases between them. CDR3 in amino acids: CASNIGSYNSPLHF. CDR3 in DNA: TGTGCCAGCAATATTGGCTCCTATAATTCACCCCTCCACTTT.

This clonotype came up many times. The chain couples TRBV5-6 to TRBJ1-2; D perhaps matches TRBD1 (5 bases). The germline gives CDR1 SGHDT, CDR2 YYEEEE. The CDR3 has 14 amino acids. Between the trimmed V and J ends, which lost 6 bases and 3 bases, there was a span of 15 bases. Here the CDR3 reads CASNRQTNDYGYTF. The CDR3 DNA reads TGTGCCAGCAACAGACAGACTAATGACTATGGCTACACCTTC.

This clonotype was found many times. The V and J genes are TRBV3-1 and TRBJ1-1, with D possibly being TRBD1 (6 bases). V lost 0 bases and J 1 base, leaving 9 bases between the germline ends. The CDR3 runs 15 residues. Germline V CDR1 and CDR2: LGHDT, YNNKEL (reference sequence). This CDR3 reads CASSQDTQGNTEAFF. The CDR3 region has the DNA TGTGCCAGCAGCCAAGATACACAGGGGAACACTGAAGCTTTCTTT.

This clonotype has a count of ten or more. The rearrangement uses TRBV6-2 or TRBV6-3 and TRBJ2-1; D gene uncertain. This CDR3 has 14 amino acids. CDR1 is MNHEY and CDR2 is SVGEGT in the germline V gene. Trimming took off 3 bases at V and 4 bases at J, with 10 bases between the two ends. Written as DNA, the CDR3 is TGTGCCAGCAGTTATGGGTCCGAATACAATGAGCAGTTCTTC. It translates to CASSYGSEYNEQFF.

The sample holds many counts of this clonotype. The chain uses TRBV2 and TRBJ1-3; D uncertain. Germline loops: CDR1 SNHLY, CDR2 FYNNEI. This CDR3 is 14 amino acids long. Between the trimmed V and J ends, which lost 11 bases and 0 bases, there was a span of 14 bases. CDR3 DNA sequence: TGTGCCGGCCAGACACGGAGCTCTGGAAACACCATATATTTT. This translates into CAGQTRSSGNTIYF.